This T cell receptor (beta chain) originates from a study of PD-1 blockade in mismatch repair-deficient tumors. The germline V gene has CDR1 SGHRS and CDR2 YFSETQ. The CDR3 has 14 residues. V lost 1 base, J lost 3 bases, and 10 bases lay in between. The table came from immunoSEQ multiplex PCR; TCRdb's copy has only in-frame clones and leaves some out. The sample consists of roughly 120,000 clones, roughly 86% of them appearing once. A few pembrolizumab responders had their TCRs sequenced. This specimen was peripheral blood, taken 72 weeks after starting pembrolizumab. The chain combines TRBV5-1 with TRBJ1-2; D may be TRBD1 (6 bases). This receptor was identified in an adult with mismatch repair-deficient cancer. The CDR3 nucleotides are TGCGCCAGCAGCTTGAGCAGGGGCGACTATGGCTACACCTTC. Protein: CASSLSRGDYGYTF.